The entry below gives a single T cell receptor (beta chain) sequence along with its context. Its antigen remains undetermined. Base qualities are not at hand, and no much larger clone is one base apart. This sample stems from a study of sequential checkpoint blockade in melanoma (dated by TCRdb to about 2019). Looking at the study overall: Patients were assigned by 1:1 randomization to either first-line nivolumab followed by ipilimumab (arm A) or ipilimumab followed by nivolumab (arm B). Maintenance nivolumab came after each of the two trial sequences.

For CDR1 and CDR2, the germline V gene lists SGHTA and FQGTGA. Germline trimming amounts to 3 bases on V and 3 bases on J, with 9 as the count of junction bases outside the gene matches. Spanning cysteine to phenylalanine, the CDR3 consists of 16 amino acids. CDR3 DNA is the only sequence kept; it has 48 bases, read in frame from the first base. The immunoSEQ Assay was used to immunosequence TCRbeta CDR3 regions from genomic DNA. Before high-throughput sequencing, the genomic DNA was amplified using bias-controlled multiplex PCR. Per the original workflow: To quantify the absolute abundance of each unique TCRbeta CDR3 region, the sequences were collapsed and filtered. Clonality, defined as 1 minus Pielou's evenness, was calculated using only productive rearrangements. Clones with significantly greater frequencies in on-treatment versus baseline samples were identified using a previously published method. TCRdb limited this immuneACCESS table to in-frame rearrangements with V and J called. A share of clones is missing; checked studies link under half to unresolved V genes, and the rest is unexplained. D and trimming were read from the DNA, whereas the V and J calls and clone size are those reported in that table. Recorded for this sample are more than 9,000 clones; 60% to 85% of them occurred a single time. The ten largest clones take up approximately 50% of the sample.

The treatment or condition label here, explained by the study, means: randomized to nivolumab then ipilimumab (arm A) or the reverse (arm B). Prior DNA-damaging chemotherapy had not been received by any trial patient. On a FACS Aria II flow cytometer, live CD3+CD8+ cells that were negative for CD19 and CD56 were sorted from thawed PBMCs. The samples were obtained from melanoma patients enrolled in CheckMate 064, an open-label, randomized phase II trial testing sequential checkpoint blockade. Peripheral blood mononuclear cells were collected by leukapheresis, purified with Ficoll-Paque, and frozen in human serum with approximately 10% DMSO. Immediately after sorting, the purity of sorted blood CD3+CD8+ cells was verified to be >95%, after which DNA was extracted. Beyond this particular receptor, the publication reports: Larger, independent patient cohorts are needed to validate the response-prediction model that combines TCR metrics and mutation burden.

The sequence is built from TRBV7-3 and TRBJ2-7; 9 middle bases align to TRBD2. The sequences come from CD8+ T cells sorted from blood (inferred from file names), collected from a patient given nivolumab and ipilimumab in sequence. The sequence derives from a human donor with melanoma. The CDR3 corresponds to CASSLTETSGYYEQYF. Read as DNA, the sequence is TGTGCCAGCAGCTTGACGGAGACTAGCGGATACTACGAGCAGTACTTC.